This T cell receptor (beta chain) was identified in a study of CD8 T cells in ankylosing spondylitis. Findings of the study overall: As reported, disease-linked clones showed significant enrichment in matched ankylosing spondylitis synovial fluid. Disease-linked clones were CD8+ and relatively rare in peripheral blood. Ankylosing spondylitis blood seemed to carry a telltale TCR beta motif made of fewer than ten highly homologous variants.

This clonotype was counted at least ten times. Its antigen is unknown. The V gene lost 2 bases and the J gene lost 0 bases, with 8 bases spanning the gap. Germline values: CDR1 MDHEN, CDR2 SYDVKM. The CDR3 sequence is 15 residues long. TCRdb analysed the 5' RACE reads with MiXCR anew, one entry per CDR3 protein. The sample carries roughly 220,000 distinct CDR3 sequences, roughly a tenth recorded once. The material sequenced was blood, either unsorted or a sorted T cell fraction (not recorded which). This clonotype was sampled from a male donor with ankylosing spondylitis or in good health (not recorded which). The chain recombines TRBV28 with TRBJ2-1, with D unresolved. Written as DNA, the CDR3 is TGTGCCAGCAGTTTAAGCCTTAGCTCCTACAATGAGCAGTTCTTC. Its translation: CASSLSLSSYNEQFF.